This T cell receptor beta chain was captured in a study of healthy donors' naive CD4 and CD8 T cells. Study-wide results and caveats: Alpha and beta chains were sequenced in bulk without pairing.

A linear amplification protocol produced the TCR libraries from 450 to 500 ng of total RNA. TCRdb fed the reads into MiXCR, producing one record per CDR3 protein. The sample shows 200,000 or so distinct CDR3 sequences, about 70% of them seen only once. This clonotype was detected once. What it binds is unknown. The length of the CDR3 is 13 residues. Germline lookup yields CDR1 SQVTM and CDR2 ANQGSEA. The junction had 3 bases not matched to a gene; V was cut back by 5 bases and J by 7 bases. Sequencing was done on a sample of naive CD4+ and CD8+ T cells sorted from blood, pooled from several donors. The TCR was taken from a pool of human donors in good health; the sample pools cells from several healthy donors. V usage is TRBV29-1 and J usage is TRBJ2-1; 12 positions match TRBD2. For the CDR3, the DNA is TGCAGCGTTACCGGACTAGCGGGAAATGAGCAGTTCTTC. It codes for CSVTGLAGNEQFF.